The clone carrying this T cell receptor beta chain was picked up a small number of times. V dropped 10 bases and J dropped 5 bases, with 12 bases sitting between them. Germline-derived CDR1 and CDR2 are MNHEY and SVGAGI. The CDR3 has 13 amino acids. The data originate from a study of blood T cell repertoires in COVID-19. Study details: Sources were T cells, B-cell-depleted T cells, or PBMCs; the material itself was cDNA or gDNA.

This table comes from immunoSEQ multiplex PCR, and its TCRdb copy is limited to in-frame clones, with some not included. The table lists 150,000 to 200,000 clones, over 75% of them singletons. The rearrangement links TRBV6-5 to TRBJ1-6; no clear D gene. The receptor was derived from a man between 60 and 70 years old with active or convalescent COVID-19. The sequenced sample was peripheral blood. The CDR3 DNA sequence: TGTGCCACGAACGACGGAGATAATTCACCCCTCCACTTT. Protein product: CATNDGDNSPLHF.